One and the same sample provided the 28 T cell receptor beta chains below, sequenced in a study of T cell responses to AZD1222 COVID-19 vaccine. Clones were read by immunoSEQ multiplex PCR, and TCRdb kept only the in-frame ones, dropping some. Of about 120,000 clones listed, more than 70% are singletons. The source material was peripheral blood, sampled on day 0 of AZD1222 vaccination. These receptors came from an adult in good health.

This clone was counted between two and nine times. The chain is built from TRBV6-5 and TRBJ1-5, with 7 bases that match TRBD1. CDR3 size: 15 residues. CDR1 MNHEY and CDR2 SVGAGI come from the germline V gene. The trim removed 7 bases at V and 5 bases at J, leaving 11 bases unmatched. In DNA, the CDR3 is TGTGCCAGCATTCTCCGAGACAGGGTTTATCAGCCCCAGCATTTT. Its translation: CASILRDRVYQPQHF.

The V and J genes are TRBV27 and TRBJ1-2, with D possibly TRBD1 on 5 matching bases. Trimming cost V 3 bases and J 4 bases, with 12 bases left between them. This CDR3 comprises 14 residues. The germline V gene has CDR1 MNHEY and CDR2 SMNVEV (reference sequence). The chain's CDR3 is CASSFGAGAYGYTF. The CDR3 nucleotides read TGTGCCAGCAGTTTTGGGGCCGGGGCCTATGGCTACACCTTC.

This sequence joins TRBV6-2 or TRBV6-3 and TRBJ2-3, with 10 bases lining up with TRBD2. In germline, CDR1 is MNHEY, CDR2 SVGEGT. Trimming took 4 bases from V and 2 from J; bases not matched to a gene: 9. The CDR3 length is 17 residues. CDR3 coding DNA: TGTGCCAGCAGTTGGGGGCATGGGACTAGCGCCACAGATACGCAGTATTTT. Its translation is CASSWGHGTSATDTQYF.

The chain links TRBV10-3 to TRBJ1-3; 8 bases align to TRBD1. The CDR3 is 14 amino acids. Trimming cost V 2 bases and J 4 bases; bases outside gene matches: 1. Germline CDR1 reads ENHRY; CDR2 reads SYGVKD. The CDR3 DNA is TGTGCCATCAGTGAGGGGACAGGCGGAAACACCATATATTTT. Amino acid sequence: CAISEGTGGNTIYF.

The V gene is TRBV7-2, the J gene TRBJ1-1, with a tentative D call TRBD1 (6 bases). Deletions cut 5 bases from V and 6 bases from J, with 16 bases between. Looked up from germline, CDR1 is SGHTA and CDR2 is FQGNSA. The CDR3 spans 14 residues. The CDR3, as DNA: TGTGCCAGCAGCGCCCGACAGGTTGGGGCTGAAGCTTTCTTT. Its translation is CASSARQVGAEAFF.

The genes are TRBV6-5 and TRBJ1-4; weak D call: TRBD1 (6 bases). This CDR3 is built from 15 residues. Looked up from germline, CDR1 is MNHEY and CDR2 is SVGAGI. V was trimmed by 6 bases and J by 6 bases, leaving 17 bases between them. The CDR3 nucleotides read TGTGCCAGCAGGAGATGGGGGGCGGAAGATGAAAAACTGTTTTTT. Translation: CASRRWGAEDEKLFF.

The genes are TRBV9 and TRBJ2-3, with D unclear. Trimming pared 7 bases from V and 0 bases from J, leaving 9 bases between. The CDR3 sequence is 13 residues long. Germline assignment: CDR1 SGDLS and CDR2 YYNGEE. The CDR3 nucleotides read TGTGCCAGCGAGGAGCCTAGCACAGATACGCAGTATTTT. This codes for CASEEPSTDTQYF. The full variable domain, completed using reference TRBV9 and TRBJ2-3, is DSGVTQTPKHLITATGQRVTLRCSPRSGDLSVYWYQQSLDQGLQFLIQYYNGEERAKGNILERFSAQQFPDLHSELNLSSLELGDSALYFCASEEPSTDTQYFGPGTRLTVL.

This chain's CDR3 is CSASEDRDYGYTF. Written as DNA, the CDR3 is TGCAGTGCTAGTGAGGACCGCGACTATGGCTACACCTTC. V gene TRBV20-1 combines with J gene TRBJ1-2; no clear D gene. The germline V gene encodes CDR1 DFQATT and CDR2 SNEGSKA (reference sequence). The CDR3 spans 13 residues. With 3 bases removed from V and 3 bases from J, the gap between germline ends came to 11 bases.

The rearrangement links TRBV7-9 to TRBJ1-1; D is undetermined. The CDR3 spans 15 residues. The V gene lost 0 bases and the J gene lost 5 bases, with 13 bases spanning the gap. The V gene's germline CDR1 is SEHNR and CDR2 FQNEAQ (reference sequence). The CDR3 nucleotides read TGTGCCAGCAGCTTAGCGGCAGGAGGGAATACTGAAGCTTTCTTT. Encoded protein: CASSLAAGGNTEAFF. The entire variable domain, with the rest obtained from reference TRBV7-9 and TRBJ1-1, is as follows: DTGVSQNPRHKITKRGQNVTFRCDPISEHNRLYWYRQTLGQGPEFLTYFQNEAQLEKSRLLSDRFSAERPKGSFSTLEIQRTEQGDSAMYLCASSLAAGGNTEAFFGQGTRLTVV.

The chain couples TRBV19 to TRBJ2-7; TRBD2 might be the D (6 bases). Between the trimmed V and J ends, which lost 8 bases and 2 bases, there was a span of 16 bases. Per germline, CDR1 LNHDA and CDR2 SQIVND (reference sequence). The CDR3 totals 14 residues. CDR3 region: CASSGGPGAYEQYF. The CDR3 coding sequence is TGTGCCAGTTCCGGGGGACCGGGGGCCTACGAGCAGTACTTC.

The rearrangement joins TRBV4-3 to TRBJ1-5; D is unresolved. Germline V lookup: CDR1 LGHNA, CDR2 YSLEER. This CDR3 spans 13 amino acids. V shed 0 bases and J shed 1 base, with 1 base lying between them. CDR3 sequence (DNA): TGCGCCAGCAGCCAAGAGAGCAATCAGCCCCAGCATTTT. Protein sequence: CASSQESNQPQHF.

The V and J genes are TRBV7-9 and TRBJ2-5, with D perhaps matching TRBD2 (5 bases). This CDR3 has 13 amino acids. V was cut by 2 bases and J by 5 bases, with 9 bases left in between. Per the germline V gene, CDR1 is SEHNR and CDR2 is FQNEAQ (reference sequence). CDR3 nucleotides: TGTGCCAGCAGCTTAAGAGGGTCCGAGACCCAGTACTTC. It encodes CASSLRGSETQYF.

This chain joins TRBV6-5 and TRBJ1-1; 7 bases match TRBD1. V trimming: 2 bases; J trimming: 2 bases; junction bases outside the gene matches: 5. CDR1 is MNHEY, CDR2 SVGAGI, per germline. The CDR3 is 15 residues long. CDR3 sequence reads: CASSYRGQRNTEAFF. The CDR3 DNA sequence: TGTGCCAGCAGTTACCGGGGACAGAGAAACACTGAAGCTTTCTTT.

This chain connects TRBV27 to TRBJ1-4, with D maybe TRBD1 (5 bases). The germline V gene encodes CDR1 MNHEY and CDR2 SMNVEV (reference sequence). This CDR3 has 13 residues. Trimming stripped 10 bases from V and 4 bases from J, with 13 bases between. The CDR3 bases are TGTGCCACCCGGCGGGGGGGTAATGAAAAACTGTTTTTT. Its protein is CATRRGGNEKLFF.

This rearrangement joins TRBV7-2 to TRBJ1-2; D is undetermined. Germline V gene sequence: CDR1 SGHTA, CDR2 FQGNSA. V dropped 1 base and J dropped 4 bases, with 16 bases sitting between them. This CDR3 region has 16 residues. CDR3 sequence (DNA): TGTGCCAGCAGCTTAGATTCTGGGTCAGAGAGCTATGGCTACACCTTC. Its protein is CASSLDSGSESYGYTF.

This chain uses TRBV6-4 with TRBJ2-2; a weak D match, TRBD1 (6 bases). CDR3 length: 17 residues. Germline CDR1 and CDR2: MRHNA and SNTAGT. Trimming removed 1 base from V and 0 bases from J, with 12 bases in between. The CDR3 loop reads CASSDFYGTTNTGELFF. The CDR3 DNA sequence: TGTGCCAGCAGTGACTTTTATGGGACAACGAACACCGGGGAGCTGTTTTTT.

This chain links TRBV5-5 with TRBJ2-7; D is perhaps TRBD1 (6 bases). CDR1 SGHKS and CDR2 YYEKEE come from the germline V gene (reference sequence). The CDR3 length is 15 residues. Trimming stripped 4 bases from V and 6 bases from J, with 20 bases between. The CDR3, as DNA: TGTGCCAGCAGCGCCGGGACACCGAGATCCAGCGAGCAGTACTTC. This gives the protein CASSAGTPRSSEQYF. Full variable domain (rest looked up from reference TRBV5-5 and TRBJ2-7): DAGVTQSPTHLIKTRGQQVTLRCSPISGHKSVSWYQQVLGQGPQFIFQYYEKEERGRGNFPDRFSARQFPNYSSELNVNALLLGDSALYLCASSAGTPRSSEQYFGPGTRLTVT.

The genes are TRBV28 and TRBJ2-1; D unresolved. This CDR3 is built from 13 residues. Germline values: CDR1 MDHEN, CDR2 SYDVKM. Trimming took off 5 bases at V and 9 bases at J, with 14 bases between the two ends. DNA for the CDR3: TGTGCCAGCAGTCCGACTGGGATCCGTGAGCAGTTCTTC. Protein product: CASSPTGIREQFF.

V is TRBV7-9 and J is TRBJ1-1, with D possibly TRBD1 on 5 matching bases. The CDR3 covers 14 residues. Trimming cost V 4 bases and J 1 base, with 10 bases left between them. Per the germline V gene, CDR1 is SEHNR and CDR2 is FQNEAQ (reference sequence). The CDR3 DNA reads TGTGCCAGCAGCTCGATCGGGACGAACACTGAAGCTTTCTTT. Amino acid sequence: CASSSIGTNTEAFF.

This clone has only a few counts. The chain is built from TRBV5-1 and TRBJ1-5; a possible D gene is TRBD1 (5 bases). CDR1 is SGHRS and CDR2 is YFSETQ in the germline V gene. V shed 2 bases and J shed 9 bases, with 15 bases lying between them. This CDR3 is built from 14 residues. CDR3 loop: CASSFTGPESPQHF. The CDR3 region has the DNA TGCGCCAGCAGCTTTACGGGACCTGAGTCGCCCCAGCATTTT.

V usage is TRBV28 and J usage is TRBJ2-5; tentatively, D is TRBD1 or TRBD2 (6 bases each). The germline V gene encodes CDR1 MDHEN and CDR2 SYDVKM. V lost 3 bases and J 7 bases, leaving 18 bases between the germline ends. The CDR3 length is 15 residues. The CDR3 loop reads CASSFGSGGGGTQYF. The CDR3 DNA follows: TGTGCCAGCAGTTTTGGTAGCGGAGGAGGGGGGACCCAGTACTTC.

This clone appeared once. The chain links TRBV29-1 to TRBJ1-3; D is unresolved. The CDR3 runs 12 residues. Between the trimmed V and J ends, which lost 5 bases and 0 bases, there was a span of 5 bases. Germline V CDR1 and CDR2: SQVTM, ANQGSEA. The CDR3 protein is CSVSRSGNTIYF. Here the CDR3 DNA reads TGCAGCGTTTCCCGCTCTGGAAACACCATATATTTT.

This clone is a singleton in its sample. This chain uses TRBV2 with TRBJ1-2; no clear D. V lost 6 bases, J lost 4 bases, and 12 bases lay in between. CDR3 length: 13 amino acids. The germline gives CDR1 SNHLY, CDR2 FYNNEI. The CDR3 nucleotides are TGTGCCAGCAGAATTGGCAGATCCTATGGCTACACCTTC. It specifies CASRIGRSYGYTF. Using reference TRBV2 and TRBJ1-2 for the parts outside the CDR3, the full variable domain is EPEVTQTPSHQVTQMGQEVILRCVPISNHLYFYWYRQILGQKVEFLVSFYNNEISEKSEIFDDQFSVERPDGSNFTLKIRSTKLEDSAMYFCASRIGRSYGYTFGSGTRLTVV.

V usage is TRBV9 and J usage is TRBJ2-3; perhaps TRBD1 as D (5 bases). The CDR3 covers 13 residues. Per germline, CDR1 SGDLS and CDR2 YYNGEE. Trimming removed 2 bases from V and 1 base from J, with 5 bases in between. The DNA of the CDR3 is TGTGCCAGCAGCGTGACAGGCACAGATACGCAGTATTTT. Amino acid sequence: CASSVTGTDTQYF.

The chain is built from TRBV2 and TRBJ1-3, with 7 nucleotides matching TRBD1. Germline assignment: CDR1 SNHLY and CDR2 FYNNEI. Unmatched junction bases numbered 2, after V lost 9 bases and J lost 0 bases. CDR3 length: 13 amino acids. CDR3 residues: CARGQDSGNTIYF. In DNA, the CDR3 is TGTGCCAGAGGACAGGACTCTGGAAACACCATATATTTT.

The chain links TRBV7-9 to TRBJ1-6; a possible D gene is TRBD1 (5 bases). The germline V gene has CDR1 SEHNR and CDR2 FQNEAQ (reference sequence). Trimming removed 6 bases from V and 5 bases from J, with 14 bases in between. This CDR3 comprises 15 residues. CDR3: CASSPRDFHNSPLHF. As DNA, the CDR3 is TGTGCCAGCAGTCCCCGGGACTTCCATAATTCACCCCTCCACTTT.

This clone has only one observation. J is TRBJ2-7 and V is TRBV19; TRBD1 matches 11 bases. J lost 5 bases, V lost 5 bases, and 5 bases had no gene match. CDR3 length equals 14 residues. Germline loops: CDR1 LNHDA, CDR2 SQIVND (reference sequence). The CDR3: CASSPGTGGHEQYF. DNA of the CDR3: TGTGCCAGTAGTCCCGGGACAGGGGGACACGAGCAGTACTTC.

The genes are TRBV15 and TRBJ1-2; D gene unclear. Between the trimmed V and J ends, which lost 5 bases and 5 bases, there was a span of 12 bases. Per germline, CDR1 LNHNV and CDR2 YYDKDF (reference sequence). The CDR3 is made up of 13 amino acids. Here the CDR3 DNA reads TGTGCCACCAGCCCTAGGGTTGGATATGGCTACACCTTC. This sequence encodes CATSPRVGYGYTF.